Following are 9 T cell receptor beta chains from one sample sequenced in a study of cytomegalovirus exposure and HLA in healthy donors. The PCR ran on 60 Vbeta and 13 Jbeta primers. Sequenced by immunoSEQ multiplex PCR; TCRdb stores in-frame clones only, minus some. The repertoire holds 150,000 or so clones, with over 65% as singletons. Material for sequencing was PBMCs. Receptors originate from a man aged 35 to 55 in good health and CMV-seropositive.

This sequence joins TRBV25-1 and TRBJ1-1; weak D call: TRBD1 (5 bases). There are 13 residues in the CDR3. Trimming cost V 4 bases and J 5 bases, with 11 bases left between them. Germline V gene sequence: CDR1 MGHDK, CDR2 SYGVNS. CDR3 residues: CASSAGIGTEAFF. In nucleotides, the CDR3 is TGTGCCAGCAGTGCAGGGATCGGGACTGAAGCTTTCTTT.

This chain links TRBV28 with TRBJ2-1; no reliable D call. Trimming cost V 8 bases and J 0 bases, with 5 bases left between them. Per the germline V gene, CDR1 is MDHEN and CDR2 is SYDVKM. The CDR3 extends over 12 amino acids. CDR3 residues: CASFSSYNEQFF. Here the CDR3 DNA reads TGTGCCAGCTTCAGCTCCTACAATGAGCAGTTCTTC.

This clone occurred once. The chain recombines TRBV9 with TRBJ1-4; D possibly corresponds to TRBD1 (6 bases). V lost 3 bases and J lost 3, with 18 bases in between. The CDR3 consists of 17 residues. CDR1 SGDLS and CDR2 YYNGEE come from the germline V gene. CDR3 coding DNA: TGTGCCAGCAGCGCCAGTTTCGGGGGGCTATCTAATGAAAAACTGTTTTTT. Translation gives CASSASFGGLSNEKLFF.

The chain employs TRBV5-4 and TRBJ1-2; TRBD1 matches 7 bases. The length of the CDR3 is 14 residues. CDR1 is SGHNT, CDR2 YYREEE, per germline (reference sequence). V trimming: 4 bases; J trimming: 3 bases; junction bases outside the gene matches: 6. The DNA for the CDR3 is TGTGCCAGCAGCAGCACAGGGGTGGACTATGGCTACACCTTC. Its protein product is CASSSTGVDYGYTF.

The V and J genes are TRBV29-1 and TRBJ2-5; a possible D gene is TRBD1 (6 bases). The J call may be incorrect, as the DNA end agrees better with TRBJ2-7. Per germline, CDR1 SQVTM and CDR2 ANQGSEA. The CDR3 contains 11 residues. This chain's CDR3 is CSVEGRGEQYF. The DNA of the CDR3 is TGCAGCGTTGAAGGCAGGGGCGAGCAGTACTTC.

This chain links TRBV11-2 with TRBJ2-5, with D uncertain. The V end was cut by 4 bases, the J end by 5 bases, with 8 bases between. Germline V lookup: CDR1 SGHAT, CDR2 FQNNGV. The CDR3 is 12 amino acids. CDR3 bases: TGTGCCAGCAGCTCAAGTCGGGAGACCCAGTACTTC. This encodes CASSSSRETQYF.

This clone has a handful of counts. V is TRBV5-6 and J is TRBJ2-5; TRBD1 agrees at 11 bases. The CDR3 is 13 amino acids. Germline V CDR1 and CDR2: SGHDT, YYEEEE. J gave up 4 bases and V 8 bases, and 4 bases lay outside the gene matches. The CDR3 coding sequence is TGTGCCAGTAGGGACAGGGGGGTAGAGACCCAGTACTTC. Its protein is CASRDRGVETQYF.

The J gene is TRBJ1-6, the V gene TRBV5-1; maybe TRBD1 (6 bases). Trimming took off 6 bases at V and 7 bases at J, with 11 bases between the two ends. The CDR3 spans 13 residues. The germline gives CDR1 SGHRS, CDR2 YFSETQ. The CDR3 coding sequence is TGCGCCAGCAACAGGGACCCGAATTCACCCCTCCACTTT. Translating gives CASNRDPNSPLHF.

J is TRBJ2-3 and V is TRBV6-4, with TRBD2 matching over 8 bases. Trimming cost V 5 bases and J 1 base; bases outside gene matches: 2. Germline V gene data show CDR1 as MRHNA and CDR2 as SNTAGT. The CDR3 covers 14 residues. DNA of the CDR3: TGTGCCAGCAGTCCACTAGCGGGCACAGATACGCAGTATTTT. Protein sequence: CASSPLAGTDTQYF.